These 25 T cell receptor beta chains share one sample of origin, sequenced in a study of radiation and T cells in renal cell carcinoma. Time point meaning: blood 2 weeks post-SBRT. The treatment was: 15 Gy SBRT to primary tumor, nephrectomy 4 weeks later. Method: immunoSEQ multiplex PCR; TCRdb's copy keeps in-frame clones and lacks some. The table shows roughly 80,000 clones, with approximately 86% occurring only once. Sequences were derived from blood, sampled from a patient whose treatment included radiotherapy and nephrectomy. The receptors were sampled from a woman between 50 and 59 years old with renal cell carcinoma.

The chain combines TRBV6-1 with TRBJ1-1; D not certain. This CDR3 has 12 residues. CDR1 is MNHNS, CDR2 SASEGT, per germline. Between the trimmed V and J ends, which lost 4 bases and 1 base, there was a span of 4 bases. The CDR3 coding sequence is TGTGCCAGCAGTGTACAGAACACTGAAGCTTTCTTT. Encoded protein: CASSVQNTEAFF.

The V call is TRBV6-5, the J call TRBJ2-3; TRBD2 might be the D (5 bases). The CDR3 has 14 residues. The ends were cut back, 8 bases at V and 4 bases at J, with 16 bases in the middle. Germline CDR1 MNHEY, CDR2 SVGAGI. The CDR3: CASRGIQFADTQYF. The CDR3 region has the DNA TGTGCCAGCCGGGGAATCCAGTTTGCAGATACGCAGTATTTT.

V gene TRBV9 combines with J gene TRBJ2-7; 11 bases align to TRBD2. Germline CDR1 reads SGDLS; CDR2 reads YYNGEE. With V trimmed by 3 bases and J by 7 bases, 9 bases remained unmatched. The CDR3 totals 15 residues. CDR3 sequence: CASSAFSGRAGEQYF. DNA for the CDR3: TGTGCCAGCAGCGCTTTTAGCGGGAGGGCGGGAGAGCAGTACTTC.

The V gene is TRBV5-4, the J gene TRBJ2-2, with D tentatively TRBD2 (6 bases). The V end was cut by 5 bases, the J end by 1 base, with 12 bases between. Germline V lookup: CDR1 SGHNT, CDR2 YYREEE (reference sequence). There are 15 residues in the CDR3. CDR3 coding DNA: TGTGCCAGCAGACATGGAGGGAGGAACACCGGGGAGCTGTTTTTT. Its translation: CASRHGGRNTGELFF. The full variable domain, in which reference TRBV5-4 and TRBJ2-2 provide the parts outside the CDR3, is ETGVTQSPTHLIKTRGQQVTLRCSSQSGHNTVSWYQQALGQGPQFIFQYYREEENGRGNFPPRFSGLQFPNYSSELNVNALELDDSALYLCASRHGGRNTGELFFGEGSRLTVL.

The gene calls are TRBV5-6 and TRBJ2-2; D gene unclear. V was pared by 5 bases and J by 3 bases, with 2 bases between. Germline V gene sequence: CDR1 SGHDT, CDR2 YYEEEE. CDR3 length: 11 amino acids. This CDR3 is CASSYTGELFF. CDR3 in DNA: TGTGCCAGCAGTTACACCGGGGAGCTGTTTTTT.

About this clone itself: This same CDR3 is encoded by further DNA sequences in the sample. The genes are TRBV19 and TRBJ2-7; the D gene is possibly TRBD1 (6 bases). The germline V and J ends were trimmed by 4 bases and 3 bases, with 10 bases remaining between them. There are 13 residues in the CDR3. The germline gives CDR1 LNHDA, CDR2 SQIVND (reference sequence). The CDR3 DNA is TGTGCCAGTAGTACAGGGGTTGGCTACGAGCAGTACTTC. Its protein product is CASSTGVGYEQYF.

V usage is TRBV9 and J usage is TRBJ1-1; maybe TRBD1 (6 bases). Looked up from germline, CDR1 is SGDLS and CDR2 is YYNGEE. This CDR3 contains 19 residues. V shed 1 base and J shed 1 base, with 23 bases lying between them. The DNA for the CDR3 is TGTGCCAGCAGCGTAAACTATGACCTACCAGGGGATACGAACACTGAAGCTTTCTTT. This encodes CASSVNYDLPGDTNTEAFF.

J is TRBJ2-2 and V is TRBV6-1; 8 bases are shared with TRBD1. The CDR3 loop spans 18 amino acids. Germline V gene sequence: CDR1 MNHNS, CDR2 SASEGT. Losses at the gene ends were 1 base for V and 3 bases for J; bases not matched to a gene: 10. The CDR3 sequence: CASSEEYSGTGYTGELFF. The DNA for the CDR3 is TGTGCCAGCAGTGAAGAATATTCCGGGACAGGATACACCGGGGAGCTGTTTTTT.

V is TRBV7-8 and J is TRBJ2-3; D is undetermined. The CDR3 length is 15 residues. Germline CDR1 and CDR2: SGHVS and FQNEAQ. V was trimmed by 5 bases and J by 6 bases, leaving 18 bases between them. The CDR3 DNA reads as TGTGCCAGCAGCCAACGTCGGTTGCACGCGGATACGCAGTATTTT. Amino acid sequence: CASSQRRLHADTQYF. The full variable domain, rest sourced from reference TRBV7-8 and TRBJ2-3, is GAGVSQSPRYKVAKRGQDVALRCDPISGHVSLFWYQQALGQGPEFLTYFQNEAQLDKSGLPSDRFFAERPEGSVSTLKIQRTQQEDSAVYLCASSQRRLHADTQYFGPGTRLTVL.

This chain connects TRBV7-6 to TRBJ2-5; 7 nucleotides line up with TRBD1. The J call is uncertain, as TRBJ2-7 better fits the DNA end. CDR3 length: 15 residues. Germline CDR1 reads SGHVS; CDR2 reads FNYEAQ. The CDR3 region is CASSYYAGTAYEQYF. CDR3 nucleotide sequence: TGTGCCAGCAGCTACTACGCCGGGACAGCCTACGAGCAGTACTTC.

This clone was seen once. This chain uses TRBV7-2 with TRBJ2-7; 8 positions agree with TRBD1. From germline, CDR1 is SGHTA and CDR2 FQGNSA. V shed 4 bases, J shed 4 bases, and the junction held 6 bases outside the gene matches. CDR3 length equals 14 residues. The CDR3 sequence is CASSSGTGSYEQYF. CDR3 nucleotide sequence: TGTGCCAGCAGCTCGGGGACAGGTTCTTACGAGCAGTACTTC. Complete variable domain (other parts from reference TRBV7-2 and TRBJ2-7): GAGVSQSPSNKVTEKGKDVELRCDPISGHTALYWYRQSLGQGLEFLIYFQGNSAPDKSGLPSDRFSAERTGGSVSTLTIQRTQQEDSAVYLCASSSGTGSYEQYFGPGTRLTVT.

This rearrangement joins TRBV28 to TRBJ2-5; TRBD1 aligns across 7 bases. The CDR3 totals 14 residues. Per the germline V gene, CDR1 is MDHEN and CDR2 is SYDVKM. V shed 5 bases and J 2 bases; nucleotides not matched to a gene: 5. The CDR3 region has the DNA TGTGCCAGCAGTCCCCCAGGGGGACAAGAGACCCAGTACTTC. This codes for CASSPPGGQETQYF.

The chain has TRBV9 and TRBJ1-2; a possible D gene is TRBD1 (5 bases). V dropped 4 bases and J dropped 0 bases, with 13 bases sitting between them. Germline CDR1 and CDR2: SGDLS and YYNGEE. This CDR3 spans 15 amino acids. CDR3 sequence reads: CASSFRGAANYGYTF. In DNA form, the CDR3 reads TGTGCCAGCAGCTTCCGAGGGGCAGCTAACTATGGCTACACCTTC.

The rearrangement uses TRBV5-1 and TRBJ2-3, with D tentatively TRBD2 (6 bases). V lost 1 base and J lost 1, with 7 bases in between. This CDR3 has 14 amino acids. Per germline, CDR1 SGHRS and CDR2 YFSETQ. The CDR3 bases are TGCGCCAGCAGCTTGTGGGAGGGCACAGATACGCAGTATTTT. Its translation is CASSLWEGTDTQYF.

The CDR3 DNA follows: TGTGCCAGTGCAGGGGCCACAGATACGCAGTATTTT. Protein sequence: CASAGATDTQYF. V is TRBV7-2 and J is TRBJ2-3, with a tentative D call TRBD1 (6 bases). V was shortened by 9 bases and J by 2 bases, with 9 bases between the two germline ends. Germline V gene sequence: CDR1 SGHTA, CDR2 FQGNSA. The CDR3 is made up of 12 amino acids.

The J gene is TRBJ2-7, the V gene TRBV11-2, with unresolved D. V was shortened by 0 bases and J by 1 base, with 7 bases between the two germline ends. From germline, CDR1 is SGHAT and CDR2 FQNNGV. The CDR3 sequence is 14 residues long. The CDR3 coding sequence is TGTGCCAGCAGCTTAGACCCTCGGTCCTACGAGCAGTACTTC. It specifies CASSLDPRSYEQYF.

The CDR3 reads CASSPEGQVNTGELFF. The CDR3 DNA is TGCGCCAGCTCCCCGGAGGGACAGGTGAACACCGGGGAGCTGTTTTTT. This chain uses TRBV4-1 with TRBJ2-2; 8 bases fit TRBD1. Germline V lookup: CDR1 MGHRA, CDR2 YSYEKL. This CDR3 is built from 16 residues. Unmatched junction bases numbered 9, after V lost 8 bases and J lost 1 base.

The chain employs TRBV20-1 and TRBJ2-3; D is ambiguous. Trimming cost V 5 bases and J 6 bases, with 9 bases left between them. The CDR3 sequence is 11 residues long. The germline V gene has CDR1 DFQATT and CDR2 SNEGSKA (reference sequence). The CDR3 bases are TGCAGTGCTCCTACTCTTGATACGCAGTATTTT. Its translation: CSAPTLDTQYF.

This clone was recorded only once. The rearrangement links TRBV5-5 to TRBJ1-1; D remains ambiguous. This CDR3 contains 12 residues. Germline V gene sequence: CDR1 SGHKS, CDR2 YYEKEE (reference sequence). Trimming shortened V by 3 bases and J by 2 bases, and 5 bases separated the two germline ends. The CDR3 spells CASSSSNTEAFF. As DNA, the CDR3 is TGTGCCAGCAGCTCCAGTAACACTGAAGCTTTCTTT.

Written as DNA, the CDR3 is TGCGCCAGCAGCCTACAGGGGTCGGGCTACGAGCAGTACTTC. Translation: CASSLQGSGYEQYF. The chain combines TRBV5-1 with TRBJ2-7; 7 nucleotides match TRBD1. The V gene's germline CDR1 is SGHRS and CDR2 YFSETQ. The CDR3 is 14 amino acids. Trimming cost V 4 bases and J 3 bases; bases outside gene matches: 7.

The rearrangement links TRBV7-2 to TRBJ1-2, with D unclear. The V end was cut by 0 bases, the J end by 5 bases, with 10 bases between. Germline V gene data show CDR1 as SGHTA and CDR2 as FQGNSA. This CDR3 has 14 residues. CDR3 residues: CASSLAGELYGYTF. The DNA for the CDR3 is TGTGCCAGCAGCTTAGCTGGAGAGCTTTATGGCTACACCTTC.

This clone was seen a few times. This chain uses TRBV9 with TRBJ1-2; TRBD1 agrees at 9 bases. Germline V lookup: CDR1 SGDLS, CDR2 YYNGEE. Germline trimming cut 6 bases from V and 8 bases from J; bases unmatched to any gene: 11. The CDR3 consists of 14 residues. The CDR3 DNA reads as TGTGCCAGCACCATGCCGGGACAGGGAAAGGGCTACACCTTC. Its translation is CASTMPGQGKGYTF.

The V call is TRBV30, the J call TRBJ1-2, with 8 bases aligning to TRBD1. V lost 2 bases to trimming and J lost 4 bases; unmatched junction nucleotides: 6. There are 14 residues in the CDR3. Germline CDR1 reads GTSNPN; CDR2 reads SVGIG (reference sequence). CDR3 in DNA: TGTGCCTGGAGTAAAGACAGGGGCCTCTATGGCTACACCTTC. This gives the protein CAWSKDRGLYGYTF.

The chain carries TRBV19 and TRBJ1-4; D is undetermined. CDR1 LNHDA and CDR2 SQIVND come from the germline V gene (reference sequence). Trimming took off 4 bases at V and 6 bases at J, with 9 bases between the two ends. This CDR3 contains 13 residues. This chain's CDR3 is CASSNHRDEKLFF. The CDR3 DNA reads as TGTGCCAGTAGTAACCATAGGGATGAAAAACTGTTTTTT.

The V call is TRBV7-2, the J call TRBJ2-1, with D maybe TRBD2 (5 bases). Deletions cut 2 bases from V and 7 bases from J, with 15 bases between. The CDR3 covers 15 residues. Germline assignment: CDR1 SGHTA and CDR2 FQGNSA. CDR3 residues: CASSLMAGQSNEQFF. The DNA of the CDR3 is TGTGCCAGCAGCTTAATGGCGGGCCAGTCTAATGAGCAGTTCTTC.